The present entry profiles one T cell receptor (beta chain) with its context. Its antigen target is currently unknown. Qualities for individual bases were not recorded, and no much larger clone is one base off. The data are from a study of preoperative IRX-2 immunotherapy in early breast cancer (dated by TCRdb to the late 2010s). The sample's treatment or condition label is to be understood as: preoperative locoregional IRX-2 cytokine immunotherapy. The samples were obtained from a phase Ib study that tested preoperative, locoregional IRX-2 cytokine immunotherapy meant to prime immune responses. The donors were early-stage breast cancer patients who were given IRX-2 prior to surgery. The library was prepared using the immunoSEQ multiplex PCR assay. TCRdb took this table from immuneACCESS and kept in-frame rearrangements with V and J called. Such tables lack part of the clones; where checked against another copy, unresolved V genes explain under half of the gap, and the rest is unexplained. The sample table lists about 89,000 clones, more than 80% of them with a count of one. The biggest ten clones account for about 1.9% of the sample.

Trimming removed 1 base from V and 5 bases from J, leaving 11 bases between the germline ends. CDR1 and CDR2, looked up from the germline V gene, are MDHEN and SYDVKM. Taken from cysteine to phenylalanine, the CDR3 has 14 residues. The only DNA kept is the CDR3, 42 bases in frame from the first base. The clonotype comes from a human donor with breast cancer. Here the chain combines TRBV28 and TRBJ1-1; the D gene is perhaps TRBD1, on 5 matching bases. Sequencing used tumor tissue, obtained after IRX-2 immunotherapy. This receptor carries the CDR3 CASSLYGGSTEAFF. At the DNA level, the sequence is TGTGCCAGCAGTTTATACGGGGGAAGTACTGAAGCTTTCTTT.